Listed here are 3 T cell receptor beta chains from one sample, sequenced in a study of shared clonotypes between healthy human individuals. The table came from immunoSEQ multiplex PCR; TCRdb's copy has only in-frame clones and leaves some out. The sample lists around 1.1 million clones, 70% to 85% seen once, with 0.89% in the top ten. The sample was memory CD4+ T cells from PBMCs. Subset reported: CD45RA-negative fraction. The origin of the receptors is a man younger than 35 in good health. Some clones in this sample may be carry-over from other donors' samples.

This clone was seen only once. This sequence joins TRBV15 and TRBJ2-5; D is undetermined. Germline lookup yields CDR1 LNHNV and CDR2 YYDKDF (reference sequence). V lost 0 bases, J lost 5 bases, and 10 bases lay in between. This CDR3 contains 14 residues. CDR3 in DNA: TGTGCCACCAGCAGAGATCCGACCTTTGAGACCCAGTACTTC. It yields the protein CATSRDPTFETQYF.

V is TRBV11-2 and J is TRBJ2-5; perhaps D is TRBD1 or TRBD2 (6 bases each). Deletions cut 5 bases from V and 5 bases from J, with 15 bases between. Germline CDR1 SGHAT, CDR2 FQNNGV. The CDR3 extends over 14 amino acids. CDR3 coding DNA: TGTGCCAGCAGCCGGCCACAGGGACTGGAGACCCAGTACTTC. Translation gives CASSRPQGLETQYF.

V and J are TRBV27 and TRBJ2-3; D ambiguous. The V end lost 5 bases, the J end lost 3 bases, and 12 bases lay between the germline ends. There are 14 residues in the CDR3. Germline CDR1 and CDR2: MNHEY and SMNVEV (reference sequence). The CDR3 nucleotides read TGTGCCAGCAGTCGGACCCTCAGGACAGATACGCAGTATTTT. It encodes CASSRTLRTDTQYF.